The clone carrying this TCR beta chain was recorded at least ten times. Time point: blood at routine non-recurrence follow-up after resection. Extraction of whole RNA from tumor, nontumor lung or frozen PBMC preceded unsorted sequencing. The record originates from a study of spatial heterogeneity in lung cancer. V was pared by 4 bases and J by 2 bases, with 7 bases of the junction left unmatched. Germline V lookup: CDR1 MGHRA, CDR2 YSYEKL. CDR3 length: 16 residues. TCRdb reanalysed the 5' RACE reads using MiXCR and keeps one entry per CDR3 protein. Of more than 95,000 distinct CDR3 sequences detected, 9% to 15% appear once; the ten largest clones hold over 15%.

V usage is TRBV4-1 and J usage is TRBJ2-1; TRBD1 matches 8 bases. The source was PBMCs, collected at follow-up. The clonotype comes from a male donor with early-stage non-small cell lung cancer. DNA for the CDR3: TGCGCCAGCAGCCTTTCGGGGACAGGAGCCTACAATGAGCAGTTCTTC. Protein: CASSLSGTGAYNEQFF.